The clone carrying this T cell receptor beta chain was seen a few times. The source of the sample is a study of regulatory T cells in long-lasting Graves disease. As to time point: newly diagnosed GD, antithyroid drugs for less than 3 months. PBMC-derived RNA was used for the TCR library. An endocrinology unit in Xi'an, China, supplied the patients. In building TCR beta libraries, iRepertoire HTBI primers were used together with Arm-PCR of CDR3 regions. Original methodology: Throughout the samples, researchers identified 60 to 70 TRBV and approximately 13 TRBJ segments. TCRdb reprocessed the multiplex PCR reads via MiXCR and lists one record per CDR3 protein. The V and J calls shown here were made by TCRdb, not taken from the authors' results. This table has some 450,000 distinct CDR3 sequences, about a sixth appearing once. This CDR3 region has 13 residues. From germline, CDR1 is MDHEN and CDR2 SYDVKM. Trimming stripped 3 bases from V and 6 bases from J, with 12 bases between.

These data were also reused for a study on T cells in Graves' hyperthyroidism and ophthalmopathy.

The sequences come from peripheral blood mononuclear cells (PBMCs), collected at new diagnosis, from a patient treated with antithyroid drugs. This sequence originates from a woman in her twenties or thirties with Graves disease. This chain joins TRBV28 and TRBJ2-7; D possibly matches TRBD1 or TRBD2 (6 bases each). Written as DNA, the CDR3 is TGTGCCAGCAGTTTCAAACAGGGAGGCGAGCAGTACTTC. This translates into CASSFKQGGEQYF.